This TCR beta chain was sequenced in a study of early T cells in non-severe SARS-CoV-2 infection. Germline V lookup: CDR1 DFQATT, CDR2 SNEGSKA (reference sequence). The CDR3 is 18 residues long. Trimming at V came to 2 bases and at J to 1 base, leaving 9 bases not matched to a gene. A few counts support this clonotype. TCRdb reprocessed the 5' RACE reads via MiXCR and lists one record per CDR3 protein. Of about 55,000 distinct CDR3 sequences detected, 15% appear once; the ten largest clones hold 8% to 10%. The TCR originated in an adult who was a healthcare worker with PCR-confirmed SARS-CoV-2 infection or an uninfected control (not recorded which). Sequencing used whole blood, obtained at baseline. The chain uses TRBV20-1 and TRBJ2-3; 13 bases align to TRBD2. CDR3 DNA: TGCAGTGCTAGACCGGCATACGGGACTAGCGGGGGCACAGATACGCAGTATTTT. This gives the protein CSARPAYGTSGGTDTQYF.